This record concerns one TCR beta chain sequence. As yet, its antigen is unknown. The repertoire was sequenced with immunoSEQ multiplex PCR; TCRdb's copy has only in-frame clones and lacks some. The sample holds about 150,000 clones, 65% to 90% seen once. The data originate from a study of cytomegalovirus exposure and HLA in healthy donors. Points from the study as a whole: Generally TCR sequences proved uncommon, though certain public TCRs appeared in numerous donors. The classifier was said to identify cytomegalovirus status with high specificity and sensitivity. Three chains linked to CMV were shown in vitro to be specific for CMV antigens.

The germline gives CDR1 MNHEY, CDR2 SVGAGI. This CDR3 contains 15 residues. Trimming at V came to 6 bases and at J to 7 bases, leaving 8 bases not matched to a gene. A roughly 120-subject validation cohort, separate from the roughly 670-subject first cohort, supplied the donors. Sequenced: PBMCs. This chain joins TRBV6-5 and TRBJ2-1; 11 positions agree with TRBD2. The sequence derives from a man aged 18-30 years in good health and CMV-seropositive. CDR3 coding DNA: TGTGCCAGCAGCCTAGGGGCTAGCGGGAGGAATGAGCAGTTCTTC. Translated: CASSLGASGRNEQFF.